The next 21 T cell receptor delta chains were all read from a single sample in a study of Vγ9Vδ2 T cells in congenital toxoplasmosis. A single-tube template-switch cDNA reaction was primed with TRGC- and TRDC-specific primers. The TRGC primer design covered both constant genes, TRGC1 and TRGC2. TCRdb repeated clone calling on the reads with CATT. The sample contains about 940 delta-chain clones, about 21% of which appear only once. The specimen sequenced was gamma-delta T cells from blood. These receptors were taken from a child under 10 years old born to a mother with Toxoplasma gondii infection during pregnancy, either congenitally infected or uninfected (not recorded which).

Remarks on this clone: A much larger clone is a single base away; this may be a read error. The genes are TRDV2 and TRDJ3, with 13 nucleotides matching TRDD3. The CDR3 totals 19 residues. Germline CDR1 is GEAIGNYY and CDR2 is EKD. The CDR3 bases are TGTGCCTGTAACACCCTTACTGGGGGATACGCCTGGGACACCCGACAGATGTTTTTC. Protein: CACNTLTGGYAWDTRQMFF.

By proportion, this clone is large. This sequence joins TRDV3 and TRDJ1, with 9 bases identical to TRDD3. Germline CDR1 is TVYSNPD and CDR2 is GDNSRS (reference sequence). CDR3 length: 14 residues. Unmatched junction bases numbered 8, after V lost 3 bases and J lost 3 bases. The CDR3 is CALAGIRFADKLIF. The CDR3 DNA reads TGTGCCTTGGCGGGGATACGCTTCGCCGATAAACTCATCTTT. Together with reference TRDV3 and TRDJ1, the CDR3 gives the full variable domain: CDKVTQSSPDQTVASGSEVVLLCTYDTVYSNPDLFWYRIRPDYSFQFVFYGDNSRSEGADFTQGRFSVKHILTQKAFHLVISPVRTEDSATYYCALAGIRFADKLIFGKGTRVTVEP.

A few counts support this clone. This likely reflects a read error, since a far larger clone is one base away. This chain joins TRDV1 and TRDJ1; 10 nucleotides line up with TRDD3. The CDR3 length is 23 residues. J was trimmed by 0 bases and V by 4 bases; bases with no gene match: 26. The germline V gene has CDR1 TSWWSYY and CDR2 QGS. In DNA, the CDR3 is TGTGCTCTTGGGGGGCGCGATCTCCTACGGCTGGGGGATATGGCATCGTACACCGATAAACTCATCTTT. It codes for CALGGRDLLRLGDMASYTDKLIF.

This clone ranks as large (0.1 to 1%). The sample contains more than one DNA sequence encoding this CDR3. The chain combines TRDV2 with TRDJ1; D possibly corresponds to TRDD3 (5 bases). V dropped 0 bases and J dropped 0 bases, with 7 bases sitting between them. The CDR3 length is 14 residues. Germline CDR1 GEAIGNYY, CDR2 EKD. CDR3 in amino acids: CACDTVGYTDKLIF. In nucleotides, the CDR3 is TGTGCCTGTGACACCGTGGGGTACACCGATAAACTCATCTTT.

This clone has more than one count but fewer than ten. A far larger clone is one base from this, pointing to a likely read error. This chain connects TRDV1 to TRDJ1; 12 bases align to TRDD3. The J segment lost 2 bases and the V segment lost 0 bases, leaving 19 bases of the junction unmatched. The germline CDR1 and CDR2 sequences are TSWWSYY and QGS. The CDR3 length is 22 residues. The CDR3 sequence: CALGELLFLVLGDTLWTDKLIF. CDR3 sequence (DNA): TGTGCTCTTGGGGAACTCCTCTTCCTTGTACTGGGGGATACTCTCTGGACCGATAAACTCATCTTT.

On this clone itself: This likely traces to a read error, being one base from a far larger clone. V usage is TRDV1 and J usage is TRDJ1, with TRDD3 matching 9 bases. Germline CDR1 and CDR2: TSWWSYY and QGS. The CDR3 spans 28 residues. In DNA form, the CDR3 reads TGTGCTCATGGGGAACGAACGGAAGGGCCCCCAAGTCCTTTCTTACTGGGGGAAACTTCATTGTACACCGATAAACTCATCTTT. Translated, it gives CAHGERTEGPPSPFLLGETSLYTDKLIF.

This clone is judged medium-sized (0.01 to 0.1%). This chain links TRDV2 with TRDJ3; D is uncertain. V was cut by 3 bases and J by 1 base, with 6 bases left in between. CDR1 is GEAIGNYY and CDR2 is EKD in the germline V gene. The CDR3 has 15 amino acids. The CDR3 here is CACDPLSWDTRQMFF. As DNA, the CDR3 is TGTGCCTGTGACCCTCTTTCCTGGGACACCCGACAGATGTTTTTC.

Details on this clone: This probably arose from a read error, given a far larger clone one base away. This sequence joins TRDV2 and TRDJ2; 10 bases match TRDD3. The CDR3 is 15 amino acids. The V gene's germline CDR1 is GEAIGNYY and CDR2 EKD. The ends lost 0 bases at V and 5 bases at J; junction bases unmatched: 2. The CDR3 loop reads CACDTVLGDTAQLFF. The CDR3, as DNA: TGTGCCTGTGACACCGTACTGGGGGATACAGCACAACTCTTCTTT.

This clone was found once. A far more abundant clone sits one base away, making this likely a read error. The J gene is TRDJ1, the V gene TRDV2; 12 bases fit TRDD3. The CDR3 consists of 16 residues. CDR1 GEAIGNYY and CDR2 EKD come from the germline V gene. Trimming removed 3 bases from V and 0 bases from J; junction bases left unmatched: 4. The CDR3 reads CACDRLGDTYTDKLIF. DNA for the CDR3: TGTGCCTGTGACCGCCTGGGGGATACGTACACCGATAAACTCATCTTT.

This clone was observed a handful of times. A read error is likely here: a far larger clone is one base away. Additional DNA sequences in this sample encode the identical CDR3. The chain uses TRDV2 and TRDJ1; a possible D gene is TRDD3 (6 bases). The CDR3 spans 14 residues. Germline V lookup: CDR1 GEAIGNYY, CDR2 EKD. The V and J ends lost 2 bases and 2 bases respectively, with 11 bases between them. This chain's CDR3 is CACDILGETDKLIF. The CDR3 DNA is TGTGCCTGTGACATACTGGGAGAAACCGATAAACTCATCTTT.

The chain uses TRDV1 and TRDJ1; 10 bases are a match to TRDD3. V trimming: 0 bases; J trimming: 2 bases; junction bases outside the gene matches: 21. CDR1 TSWWSYY and CDR2 QGS come from the germline V gene. The CDR3 has 22 residues. CDR3: CALGELDMRLELVLGDTDKLIF. The CDR3 coding sequence is TGTGCTCTTGGGGAACTAGATATGCGTTTGGAGCTCGTACTGGGGGATACCGATAAACTCATCTTT.

Turning to this clone: A read error may be the cause here, since a much bigger clone is one base away. Other DNA sequences in the sample encode the same CDR3. V and J are TRDV1 and TRDJ1; 10 bases align to TRDD3. Germline lookup yields CDR1 TSWWSYY and CDR2 QGS. V dropped 0 bases and J dropped 0; count of bases not matched to a gene: 13. This CDR3 spans 20 amino acids. CDR3 residues: CALGELDLYWGIPYTDKLIF. CDR3 sequence (DNA): TGTGCTCTTGGGGAACTGGATCTGTACTGGGGGATCCCATACACCGATAAACTCATCTTT.

By share, this clone ranks as large. The chain has TRDV2 and TRDJ3; 11 nucleotides agree with TRDD3. CDR1 and CDR2 (germline): GEAIGNYY, EKD. The CDR3 is made up of 18 amino acids. V dropped 2 bases and J dropped 0; count of bases not matched to a gene: 2. CDR3 protein: CACDSTGGYSWDTRQMFF. CDR3 sequence (DNA): TGTGCCTGTGACAGTACTGGGGGATACTCCTGGGACACCCGACAGATGTTTTTC.

Turning to this clone: Germline is not matched at one junction end, which may reflect a read error. This chain uses TRDV2 with TRDJ3; 9 positions agree with TRDD3. The CDR3 extends over 18 amino acids. The germline V gene encodes CDR1 GEAIGNYY and CDR2 EKD. CDR3 sequence: CASDTWGISSWDTRQMFF. The CDR3 coding sequence is TGTGCCAGTGACACCTGGGGGATTAGCTCCTGGGACACCCGACAGATGTTTTTC.

In its sample, this clone ranks as large. This chain uses TRDV1 with TRDJ1; 12 bases fit TRDD3. This CDR3 is 23 amino acids long. Unmatched junction bases numbered 23, after V lost 0 bases and J lost 3 bases. Germline lookup yields CDR1 TSWWSYY and CDR2 QGS. The CDR3 region is CALGELEGLSFWGIRKRPDKLIF. For the CDR3, the DNA is TGTGCTCTTGGGGAACTAGAGGGACTTTCCTTCTGGGGGATACGCAAAAGGCCCGATAAACTCATCTTT.

Turning to this clone: A read error is likely here: a far larger clone is one base away. The rearrangement uses TRDV1 and TRDJ2, with 13 bases identical to TRDD3. Unmatched junction bases numbered 25, after V lost 0 bases and J lost 6 bases. Germline V gene lookup returns CDR1 TSWWSYY and CDR2 QGS. CDR3 length equals 24 residues. The chain's CDR3 is CALGELDMHLELVLGDTRAAQLFF. In nucleotides, the CDR3 is TGTGCTCTTGGGGAACTAGATATGCATTTGGAGCTCGTACTGGGGGATACGCGGGCAGCACAACTCTTCTTT.

The count of this clone is one. It may be a read error: a sequence one base away is much more abundant. The chain combines TRDV2 with TRDJ1, with TRDD3 matching over 7 bases. From germline, CDR1 is GEAIGNYY and CDR2 EKD. The CDR3 runs to 20 residues. Trimming at V came to 0 bases and at J to 7 bases, leaving 25 bases not matched to a gene. The CDR3 loop reads CACDTVGTAMNTGARGKLIF. DNA of the CDR3: TGTGCCTGTGACACCGTGGGGACTGCCATGAATACTGGGGCCCGGGGTAAACTCATCTTT.

Concerning this clone: A read error may explain this, as a much larger clone is one base away. J is TRDJ3 and V is TRDV2; 11 bases fit TRDD3. The CDR3 covers 18 residues. Germline CDR1 is GEAIGNYY and CDR2 is EKD. CDR3 protein: CASDILGDSSWDTRQMFF. CDR3 DNA: TGTGCCAGTGACATACTGGGGGATAGCTCCTGGGACACCCGACAGATGTTTTTC.

By frequency in the sample, this clone is large. This chain links TRDV2 with TRDJ3, with TRDD3 matching over 7 bases. CDR1 and CDR2 (germline): GEAIGNYY, EKD. The CDR3 contains 18 residues. The J segment lost 0 bases and the V segment lost 2 bases, leaving 6 bases of the junction unmatched. For the CDR3, the DNA is TGTGCCTGTGACAATACTGGGGAGCGCTCCTGGGACACCCGACAGATGTTTTTC. It codes for CACDNTGERSWDTRQMFF.

This clone has a handful of counts. A read error is likely here: a far larger clone is one base away. V and J are TRDV1 and TRDJ1, with no clear D. This CDR3 has 19 amino acids. Germline lookup yields CDR1 TSWWSYY and CDR2 QGS. V was trimmed by 2 bases and J by 0 bases, leaving 22 bases between them. The CDR3 DNA follows: TGTGCTCTTGGGGAATTTTTAAATTTGGTTGACTTGTACACCGATAAACTCATCTTT. Protein sequence: CALGEFLNLVDLYTDKLIF.

By share, this clone ranks as large. The chain combines TRDV2 with TRDJ2, with 10 nucleotides matching TRDD3. V trimming: 3 bases; J trimming: 5 bases; junction bases outside the gene matches: 5. The CDR3 sequence is 15 residues long. Per germline, CDR1 GEAIGNYY and CDR2 EKD. This CDR3 is CACDRLLGDTAQLFF. Written as DNA, the CDR3 is TGTGCCTGTGACCGCCTACTGGGGGATACAGCACAACTCTTCTTT.